These T cell receptor beta chains were read from a single sample in a study of sequential checkpoint blockade in melanoma. Data came from immunoSEQ multiplex PCR; TCRdb stores just in-frame clones and leaves some out. Of 9,500 to 15,000 clones listed, 82% are singletons. Sample: CD8+ T cells sorted from blood (inferred from file names), taken from a patient given nivolumab and ipilimumab in sequence. These receptors all come from a human donor with melanoma. The CDR3 runs from the conserved cysteine through the conserved F or W. The order of the fields is CDR3 DNA, CDR3 protein, D gene, clone size, J gene, V gene. A D gene is named only where the DNA matches it firmly. Clone size is shown for a subset of rows, as once, few, many or a class of expanded clone.

cdr3_nt: TGTGCCAGCAGCTCGGGACTACCCCAAGAGACCCAGTACTTC; cdr3_aa: CASSSGLPQETQYF; d_call: TRBD2; clone_size: .; j_call: TRBJ2-5; v_call: TRBV9
cdr3_nt: TGTGCCAGCAGCTTAGGGGACAGGGGGCTCTACGAGCAGTACTTC; cdr3_aa: CASSLGDRGLYEQYF; d_call: TRBD1; clone_size: .; j_call: TRBJ2-7; v_call: TRBV7-9
cdr3_nt: TGCGCCAGCAGCTCGGGACTAGCGGGATACAATGAGCAGTTCTTC; cdr3_aa: CASSSGLAGYNEQFF; d_call: TRBD2; clone_size: once; j_call: TRBJ2-1; v_call: TRBV5-1
cdr3_nt: TGCGCCAGCAGTAAGGGGGGAGGGGGCTCCTACGAGCAGTACTTC; cdr3_aa: CASSKGGGGSYEQYF; d_call: .; clone_size: .; j_call: TRBJ2-7; v_call: TRBV10-2
cdr3_nt: TGTGCCTGGAGTGAGACAGGGGGCACGTATAATTCACCCCTCCACTTT; cdr3_aa: CAWSETGGTYNSPLHF; d_call: TRBD1; clone_size: .; j_call: TRBJ1-6; v_call: TRBV30
cdr3_nt: TGTGCCAGCAGTTTTAACGGGGTGGCCCAGCATTTT; cdr3_aa: CASSFNGVAQHF; d_call: .; clone_size: .; j_call: TRBJ1-5; v_call: TRBV7-9
cdr3_nt: TGTGCCAGCAGTTCGTCCCCGGGGGGGCCGGTCGAGCAGTACTTC; cdr3_aa: CASSSSPGGPVEQYF; d_call: TRBD2; clone_size: .; j_call: TRBJ2-7; v_call: TRBV27
cdr3_nt: TGTGCCAGCACCCGATCAGGGGCCTATGGCTACACCTTC; cdr3_aa: CASTRSGAYGYTF; d_call: .; clone_size: .; j_call: TRBJ1-2; v_call: TRBV25-1
cdr3_nt: TGTGCCAGCAGCTCGGAGACAGGGCATTCGGTCGAGCAGTACTTC; cdr3_aa: CASSSETGHSVEQYF; d_call: TRBD1; clone_size: .; j_call: TRBJ2-7; v_call: TRBV7-2
cdr3_nt: TGTGCCAGCAGGCTGGCGGGAGGGGTCTACGAGCAGTACTTC; cdr3_aa: CASRLAGGVYEQYF; d_call: TRBD2; clone_size: .; j_call: TRBJ2-7; v_call: TRBV28
cdr3_nt: TGTGCCAGCAGTGAACACAGGGGTATGGCAGATACGCAGTATTTT; cdr3_aa: CASSEHRGMADTQYF; d_call: TRBD1; clone_size: .; j_call: TRBJ2-3; v_call: TRBV6-1
cdr3_nt: TGTGCCAGCAGTTTGGGCAGGGTAACTGAAGCTTTCTTT; cdr3_aa: CASSLGRVTEAFF; d_call: .; clone_size: .; j_call: TRBJ1-1; v_call: TRBV27
cdr3_nt: TGCAGCGTTGAAGGCACAGGGGGCGTATATGAGCAGTTCTTC; cdr3_aa: CSVEGTGGVYEQFF; d_call: TRBD1; clone_size: .; j_call: TRBJ2-1; v_call: TRBV29-1
cdr3_nt: TGTGCCAGCAGCTTCGGGACAGGTGGCTACACCTTC; cdr3_aa: CASSFGTGGYTF; d_call: TRBD1; clone_size: .; j_call: TRBJ1-2; v_call: TRBV7-9
cdr3_nt: TGTGCCAGCAGGGCGCAGGGAGGTTGGACAGATACGCAGTATTTT; cdr3_aa: CASRAQGGWTDTQYF; d_call: .; clone_size: once; j_call: TRBJ2-3; v_call: TRBV7-9
cdr3_nt: TGTGCCAGCAGTTTATTCTTTCAGACTGAAGCTTTCTTT; cdr3_aa: CASSLFFQTEAFF; d_call: .; clone_size: few; j_call: TRBJ1-1; v_call: TRBV28
cdr3_nt: TGCGCCAGCAGCCAAGAGTTGTCAGGGGGTGGGTCGAATGAGCAGTTCTTC; cdr3_aa: CASSQELSGGGSNEQFF; d_call: TRBD1; clone_size: .; j_call: TRBJ2-1; v_call: TRBV4-1
cdr3_nt: TGTGCCAGCAGCTTAGCCCGAAGCGCCGGCTACGAGCAGTACTTC; cdr3_aa: CASSLARSAGYEQYF; d_call: .; clone_size: .; j_call: TRBJ2-7; v_call: TRBV7-8
cdr3_nt: TGTGCCAGCAGTTCTAAACAGGGGTCTGCCTACGAGCAGTACTTC; cdr3_aa: CASSSKQGSAYEQYF; d_call: TRBD1; clone_size: .; j_call: TRBJ2-7; v_call: TRBV25-1
cdr3_nt: TGTGCCAGCAGCTTAGGGACAGGGGCCACTGAAGCTTTCTTT; cdr3_aa: CASSLGTGATEAFF; d_call: TRBD1; clone_size: few; j_call: TRBJ1-1; v_call: TRBV7-8
cdr3_nt: TGCAGTATACAATTTAACTCCTACGAGCAGTACTTC; cdr3_aa: CSIQFNSYEQYF; d_call: .; clone_size: .; j_call: TRBJ2-7; v_call: TRBV29-1
cdr3_nt: TGTGCCAGCAGTTTGGGGATCCTTGGGGCAAGTGACTATGGCTACACCTTC; cdr3_aa: CASSLGILGASDYGYTF; d_call: .; clone_size: .; j_call: TRBJ1-2; v_call: TRBV28
cdr3_nt: TGTGCCAGCAGTTTGAGCCCCAGGGGGAACACTGAAGCTTTCTTT; cdr3_aa: CASSLSPRGNTEAFF; d_call: .; clone_size: .; j_call: TRBJ1-1; v_call: TRBV28
cdr3_nt: TGTGCCAGCAGTTTATGGAGGGGGCAAAACACTGAAGCTTTCTTT; cdr3_aa: CASSLWRGQNTEAFF; d_call: TRBD1; clone_size: .; j_call: TRBJ1-1; v_call: TRBV28
cdr3_nt: TGTGCCAGCAGCTACAGCGGGGGACACAATGAGCAGTTCTTC; cdr3_aa: CASSYSGGHNEQFF; d_call: TRBD2; clone_size: .; j_call: TRBJ2-1; v_call: TRBV7-8
cdr3_nt: TGTGCCAGCACCTCACTAGGATACAATGAGCAGTTCTTC; cdr3_aa: CASTSLGYNEQFF; d_call: .; clone_size: .; j_call: TRBJ2-1; v_call: TRBV27
cdr3_nt: TGTGCCAGTGCACTACAGGGGGAAGAGACCCAGTACTTC; cdr3_aa: CASALQGEETQYF; d_call: TRBD1; clone_size: .; j_call: TRBJ2-5; v_call: TRBV19
cdr3_nt: TGTGCCAGCAGAGCAAGAGGGGGCGATGAAAAACTGTTTTTT; cdr3_aa: CASRARGGDEKLFF; d_call: TRBD1; clone_size: .; j_call: TRBJ1-4; v_call: TRBV13
cdr3_nt: TGTGCCAGCAGTTCGTTAGCGGGAGGCCCCTACGAGCAGTACTTC; cdr3_aa: CASSSLAGGPYEQYF; d_call: TRBD2; clone_size: .; j_call: TRBJ2-7; v_call: TRBV6-1
cdr3_nt: TGTGCCAGCAGTTTACCGCGGGACAGACCCTCCTACGAGCAGTACTTC; cdr3_aa: CASSLPRDRPSYEQYF; d_call: .; clone_size: .; j_call: TRBJ2-7; v_call: TRBV28
cdr3_nt: TGTGCCAGCAGTGTAGGGACAGGGGTAGACTATGGCTACACCTTC; cdr3_aa: CASSVGTGVDYGYTF; d_call: TRBD1; clone_size: .; j_call: TRBJ1-2; v_call: TRBV6-1
cdr3_nt: TGTGCCAGCAGTTACCTGGGGGCAAGAGAGACCCAGTACTTC; cdr3_aa: CASSYLGARETQYF; d_call: .; clone_size: .; j_call: TRBJ2-5; v_call: TRBV6-6
cdr3_nt: TGCGCCAGCAGCTTGTCTAGCGGGGCGAACAATGAGCAGTTCTTC; cdr3_aa: CASSLSSGANNEQFF; d_call: TRBD2; clone_size: .; j_call: TRBJ2-1; v_call: TRBV5-1
cdr3_nt: TGTGCCAGCAGCCCCGGGGGGCCGGGGGGCTACACCTTC; cdr3_aa: CASSPGGPGGYTF; d_call: .; clone_size: medium-sized; j_call: TRBJ1-2; v_call: TRBV7-6
cdr3_nt: TGTGCCAGCAGCCCCTCAGGGGTGTCCTACGAGCAGTACTTC; cdr3_aa: CASSPSGVSYEQYF; d_call: .; clone_size: .; j_call: TRBJ2-7; v_call: TRBV27
cdr3_nt: TGTGCCAGCCGAACTTTGGGAGGGCGAGAGACCCAGTACTTC; cdr3_aa: CASRTLGGRETQYF; d_call: TRBD2; clone_size: .; j_call: TRBJ2-5; v_call: TRBV27
cdr3_nt: TGTGCCAGCAGCGTAGGAAACGGAGAGACCCAGTACTTC; cdr3_aa: CASSVGNGETQYF; d_call: .; clone_size: .; j_call: TRBJ2-5; v_call: TRBV9
cdr3_nt: TGTGCCACCAGCAGAGGTACAGGGAAGCCCCAGCATTTT; cdr3_aa: CATSRGTGKPQHF; d_call: .; clone_size: .; j_call: TRBJ1-5; v_call: TRBV15
cdr3_nt: TGTGCCAGCAGCTTAGGCCCTTCGCGGGCTACCTACAATGAGCAGTTCTTC; cdr3_aa: CASSLGPSRATYNEQFF; d_call: .; clone_size: .; j_call: TRBJ2-1; v_call: TRBV13
cdr3_nt: TGCGCCAGCAGTGAGGTTTCGGGCTCCTACAATGAGCAGTTCTTC; cdr3_aa: CASSEVSGSYNEQFF; d_call: .; clone_size: few; j_call: TRBJ2-1; v_call: TRBV10-1
cdr3_nt: TGTGCCAGCAGTTTATTAGAGGGCAATGAGCAGTTCTTC; cdr3_aa: CASSLLEGNEQFF; d_call: .; clone_size: .; j_call: TRBJ2-1; v_call: TRBV27
cdr3_nt: TGTGCCAGCAGTGGAATTACTAGCGGGGGGCCCCGCCCTAGCACAGATACGCAGTATTTT; cdr3_aa: CASSGITSGGPRPSTDTQYF; d_call: TRBD2; clone_size: .; j_call: TRBJ2-3; v_call: TRBV28
cdr3_nt: TGCGCCAGCAGCTGGACAGGTGAAACCTACGAGCAGTACTTC; cdr3_aa: CASSWTGETYEQYF; d_call: TRBD1; clone_size: .; j_call: TRBJ2-7; v_call: TRBV5-1
cdr3_nt: TGTGCCAGCAGCTTGTTGTCAGGACAGGGGATAAGGGCCTACGAGCAGTACTTC; cdr3_aa: CASSLLSGQGIRAYEQYF; d_call: TRBD1; clone_size: .; j_call: TRBJ2-7; v_call: TRBV5-4
cdr3_nt: TGTGCCAGCAGTTCCTCTTATAGCAATCAGCCCCAGCATTTT; cdr3_aa: CASSSSYSNQPQHF; d_call: .; clone_size: .; j_call: TRBJ1-5; v_call: TRBV27
cdr3_nt: TGTGCCAGCAGCGTTGACAGCCCCAATGGCGAAGCTTTCTTT; cdr3_aa: CASSVDSPNGEAFF; d_call: .; clone_size: .; j_call: TRBJ1-1; v_call: TRBV9
cdr3_nt: TGTGCCAGCAGTCTGACAACCACCGCTTCGCAGTACTTC; cdr3_aa: CASSLTTTASQYF; d_call: .; clone_size: few; j_call: TRBJ2-7; v_call: TRBV25-1
cdr3_nt: TGTGCCAGCAGTTCGCCCTCCACCGAATTCTCCTACGAGCAGTACTTC; cdr3_aa: CASSSPSTEFSYEQYF; d_call: .; clone_size: .; j_call: TRBJ2-7; v_call: TRBV28
cdr3_nt: TGCAGCGTACGACAGGGGGCGGGCGAGCAGTACTTC; cdr3_aa: CSVRQGAGEQYF; d_call: TRBD1; clone_size: .; j_call: TRBJ2-7; v_call: TRBV29-1
cdr3_nt: TGTGCCAGCAGCTCCGGGACAGGGGGCTCCGGGGAGCTGTTTTTT; cdr3_aa: CASSSGTGGSGELFF; d_call: TRBD1; clone_size: .; j_call: TRBJ2-2; v_call: TRBV7-6
cdr3_nt: TGTGCCAGTTCGGACCGGGGTTATAGCAATCAGCCCCAGCATTTT; cdr3_aa: CASSDRGYSNQPQHF; d_call: .; clone_size: few; j_call: TRBJ1-5; v_call: TRBV19
cdr3_nt: TGCGCCAGCAGCCAAGGACCTGCGGGGGCTTACGAGCAGTACTTC; cdr3_aa: CASSQGPAGAYEQYF; d_call: .; clone_size: .; j_call: TRBJ2-7; v_call: TRBV4-1
cdr3_nt: TGTGCCAGCAGTCTAAATTTCAGGGCGTACTATGGCTACACCTTC; cdr3_aa: CASSLNFRAYYGYTF; d_call: .; clone_size: .; j_call: TRBJ1-2; v_call: TRBV28
cdr3_nt: TGTGCCAGCAGCGTAACTAGCGGGAGTGCAGATACGCAGTATTTT; cdr3_aa: CASSVTSGSADTQYF; d_call: TRBD2; clone_size: .; j_call: TRBJ2-3; v_call: TRBV9
cdr3_nt: TGTGCCAGCAGTGGCCCCGGGGGGCCGATGAACACTGAAGCTTTCTTT; cdr3_aa: CASSGPGGPMNTEAFF; d_call: .; clone_size: .; j_call: TRBJ1-1; v_call: TRBV28